This T cell receptor beta chain was captured in a study of graft-versus-host responses after intestinal transplantation. The CDR3 spans 22 residues. Germline V gene lookup returns CDR1 SGHRS and CDR2 YFSETQ. Clones were sequenced by immunoSEQ multiplex PCR, and TCRdb holds only the in-frame ones, with some missing. The data show thousands of clones, about two thirds seen once. Worth noting for this clone: A read error may account for a junction end that differs from germline.

The receptor was isolated from a human patient who received an intestinal transplant, so some T cells may come from the graft donor. This sequence joins TRBV5-1 and TRBJ2-3; 11 bases are a match to TRBD1. The sequencing here drew on PBMCs, taken roughly 46 weeks after intestinal transplant. The CDR3 DNA reads TGCGCCCGCAGCCGAGGGGGCCCGGGACAGGGGGATTGGAACACGTTCGCAGATACGCAGTATTTT. Its translation: CARSRGGPGQGDWNTFADTQYF. Based on the CDR3 plus reference TRBV5-1 and TRBJ2-3, the full variable domain is KAGVTQTPRYLIKTRGQQVTLSCSPISGHRSVSWYQQTPGQGLQFLFEYFSETQRNKGNFPGRFSGRQFSNSRSEMNVSTLELGDSALYLCARSRGGPGQGDWNTFADTQYFGPGTRLTVL.